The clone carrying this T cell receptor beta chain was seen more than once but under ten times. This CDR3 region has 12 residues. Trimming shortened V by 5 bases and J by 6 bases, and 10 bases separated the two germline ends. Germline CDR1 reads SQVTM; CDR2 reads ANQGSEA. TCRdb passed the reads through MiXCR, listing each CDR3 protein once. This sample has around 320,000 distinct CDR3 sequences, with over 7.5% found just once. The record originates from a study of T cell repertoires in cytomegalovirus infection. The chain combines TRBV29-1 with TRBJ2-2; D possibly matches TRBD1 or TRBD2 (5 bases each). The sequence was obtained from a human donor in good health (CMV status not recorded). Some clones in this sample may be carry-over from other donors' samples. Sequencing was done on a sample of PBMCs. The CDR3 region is CSVWDPPGELFF. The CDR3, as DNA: TGCAGCGTTTGGGACCCCCCCGGGGAGCTGTTTTTT.